This T cell receptor beta chain was captured in a study of blood T cell repertoires in COVID-19 (dated by TCRdb to the early 2020s). Concerning the study at large: Collaborator samples came from the United States, Italy and Spain and covered acute and convalescent phases of COVID-19. The material from the prospective study consisted of cDNA or gDNA derived from T cells, B-cell-depleted T cells, or PBMCs. Deeply sampled blood TCRbeta repertoires from subjects exposed to, actively infected with, or recovered from COVID-19 were included in the dataset. A freely available public database, intended as a resource for researchers studying the immune response to SARS-CoV-2, is where the repertoires were released. Samples came from the ongoing ImmuneRACE study (first 160 participants) plus 1,254 subjects from 6 global collaborators. Sample metadata almost always included a de-identified subject ID, COVID-19 status, age in years and sex. Where available, HLA class I and class II types were obtained from metadata supplied by the sample provider rather than from assay-based typing.

In its sample, this clone was seen a few times. Its antigen is still unknown. No per-base quality is available; no much larger clone lies one base away. Results the study describes overall, beyond this receptor: Clinical and demographic metadata were provided uncurated, with the amount varying by source and participant.

TCRbeta CDR3 regions were amplified from genomic DNA by means of the immunoSEQ Assay, a bias-controlled multiplex PCR. Per the authors' processing: The number of nucleated cells in each sample was estimated by amplification of reference gene primers within the assay. To quantify the absolute abundance of each unique TCRbeta CDR3 rearrangement, sequence reads were collapsed and filtered. For each sample, productive Simpson clonality was calculated by taking the square root of Simpson's diversity index across productive rearrangements. TCRdb's version of the immuneACCESS table is confined to in-frame rearrangements and falls short of the full clone set. An unresolved V gene accounts for under half of the shortfall where checked; the remainder is of unknown origin. V and J calls and clone size are given by that table; D and trimming were obtained from the DNA. The sample includes fewer than 250,000 clones, with about 86% observed a single time. The ten largest clones represent 3.5% to 4% of the sample.

Enrolling through a virtual design, the prospective study's participants ranged in age from roughly 18 to 95 years and lived across roughly 24 United States geographic areas. Cohort assignment in the prospective study relied on participant-reported clinical history from a screening survey and a study questionnaire. Mobile phlebotomists in the prospective study collected whole blood, serum and a nasopharyngeal or oropharyngeal swab from every participant. Additional blood draws and questionnaires over a 2-month period could optionally be provided by prospective study participants. Blood samples from the prospective study were shipped frozen or at room temperature prior to DNA extraction. Unmatched junction bases come to 15, with V trimmed by 1 base and J by 3 bases. From the cysteine up to the phenylalanine, the CDR3 has a length of 19 residues. This entry keeps only the CDR3 DNA: 57 bases, framed from base 1. As encoded in the germline V gene, CDR1 is MGHRA while CDR2 is YSYEKL.

The TCR comes from a woman in her forties with acute COVID-19. The chain is assembled from TRBV4-1 and TRBJ2-7; 10 central bases correspond to TRBD2. Specimen: PBMCs or T cells enriched from blood (not recorded which). The encoded CDR3 is CASSQGTPSGRGTYYEQYF. The DNA sequence is given as TGCGCCAGCAGCCAAGGTACCCCTAGCGGGAGAGGGACATACTACGAGCAGTACTTC.